This T cell receptor (beta chain) was observed in a study of Ad26.COV2.S vaccination and SARS-CoV-2 variants. In the study overall: Recipients of Ad26.COV2.S got it intramuscularly, once or twice 56 days apart.

Treatment noted: some 20 received Ad26.COV2.S at low or high dose, single or two shots; 5 received placebo; per-sample allocation not given. Sample collection was performed on day 63 after the first vaccine or placebo injection. Whoever gave the sample was an adult aged 18-55 years in Boston. Sequencing was performed with immunoSEQ multiplex PCR; in TCRdb, only in-frame clones are kept and a portion is missing. This table holds roughly 270,000 clones, around 87% found once. The V and J ends lost 5 bases and 1 base, in that order; junction bases with no gene match: 7. This CDR3 contains 15 residues. Germline V gene data show CDR1 as MNHEY and CDR2 as SVGAGI.

Sequenced here: peripheral blood, sampled in a trial of Ad26.COV2.S vaccine versus placebo. The clonotype originates from a person aged 18-65 years who received the Ad26.COV2.S COVID-19 vaccine or a placebo. The rearrangement joins TRBV6-5 to TRBJ1-2; 7 nucleotides agree with TRBD1. The CDR3 DNA reads as TGTGCCAGCAGTCCGGGACAGTCAATTAACTATGGCTACACCTTC. Amino acid sequence: CASSPGQSINYGYTF.